This T cell receptor (beta chain) was profiled in a study of T cells in Graves' hyperthyroidism and ophthalmopathy. There are 13 residues in the CDR3. In germline, CDR1 is LNHNV, CDR2 YYDKDF (reference sequence). Diagnosis of hyperthyroidism was new in patients aged 18 to 65, and its duration was under 2 months. TCR beta CDR3 regions were amplified from RNA transcripts. When the TCR CDR3 underwent first-round RT-PCR, the HTBI primer set was used. TCRdb re-derived calls from the multiplex PCR reads in MiXCR, one entry per CDR3 protein. The sample carries 600,000 to 750,000 distinct CDR3 sequences, roughly a sixth recorded once. About this clonotype: Germline and junction disagree at one end, which may indicate a read error.

Input material: blood. This receptor was identified in a man aged 50 to 59 with Graves' hyperthyroidism. The V gene is TRBV15, the J gene TRBJ2-5; TRBD1 or TRBD2 may be the D gene (5 bases each). The CDR3 nucleotides read TGTGCCACCAGCAGAGATAGGGGAGAGACCCAGTGCTTC. Translated, it gives CATSRDRGETQCF.